The 25 T cell receptor beta chains reported below all come from one sample, sequenced in a study of T cell clones after liver transplantation. Sequencing was performed with immunoSEQ multiplex PCR; in TCRdb, only in-frame clones are kept and a portion is missing. The sample holds roughly 100,000 clones; roughly 80% are singletons and the top ten take about 2.6%. The sequenced sample was CD4+ T cells from blood, obtained roughly 50 months after liver transplant. The receptors come from a human patient who received a liver transplant. Part of the T cells may come from the graft donor.

The V and J genes are TRBV29-1 and TRBJ2-7, with D unclear. V shed 4 bases and J shed 5 bases, with 6 bases lying between them. Germline assignment: CDR1 SQVTM and CDR2 ANQGSEA. The CDR3 has 10 amino acids. CDR3 residues: CSVAHNEQYF. CDR3 sequence (DNA): TGCAGCGTTGCCCACAACGAGCAGTACTTC.

The chain links TRBV5-1 to TRBJ1-1; no clear D gene. V was pared by 0 bases and J by 0 bases, with 9 bases between. This CDR3 region has 15 residues. CDR1 and CDR2 from the germline V gene are SGHRS and YFSETQ. The DNA for the CDR3 is TGCGCCAGCAGCTTGGACGGGATTTTGAACACTGAAGCTTTCTTT. Protein product: CASSLDGILNTEAFF. The full variable domain, rest sourced from reference TRBV5-1 and TRBJ1-1, is KAGVTQTPRYLIKTRGQQVTLSCSPISGHRSVSWYQQTPGQGLQFLFEYFSETQRNKGNFPGRFSGRQFSNSRSEMNVSTLELGDSALYLCASSLDGILNTEAFFGQGTRLTVV.

This clone came up a few times. This chain connects TRBV13 to TRBJ2-7, with no clear D. V lost 5 bases to trimming and J lost 6 bases, with 17 bases between them. The CDR3 is made up of 14 amino acids. Germline CDR1 reads PRHDT; CDR2 reads FYEKMQ (reference sequence). CDR3 nucleotide sequence: TGTGCCAGCAGCAAGACTGGCCCCGCCGGCGAGCAGTACTTC. As protein: CASSKTGPAGEQYF.

J is TRBJ2-5 and V is TRBV2, with D possibly being TRBD2 (5 bases). The CDR3 length is 16 residues. Germline CDR1 and CDR2: SNHLY and FYNNEI. V gave up 4 bases and J gave up 4 bases, with 19 bases separating them. This CDR3 reads CASSGSSRAVSETQYF. CDR3 DNA sequence: TGTGCCAGCAGTGGGTCTAGCCGCGCGGTCTCAGAGACCCAGTACTTC.

The gene calls are TRBV15 and TRBJ2-7, with D possibly matching TRBD1 (6 bases). The CDR3 is made up of 15 amino acids. V lost 1 base, J lost 1 base, and 11 bases lay in between. Looked up from germline, CDR1 is LNHNV and CDR2 is YYDKDF (reference sequence). In nucleotides, the CDR3 is TGTGCCACCAGCAGAGTTACAGGGAGATCCTACGAGCAGTACTTC. As protein: CATSRVTGRSYEQYF.

The rearrangement uses TRBV9 and TRBJ2-5, with TRBD1 matching over 9 bases. Trimming cost V 3 bases and J 2 bases; bases outside gene matches: 2. Germline CDR1 reads SGDLS; CDR2 reads YYNGEE. The CDR3 is 14 residues long. The CDR3 nucleotides are TGTGCCAGCAGCGCGGGACAGGGACAAGAGACCCAGTACTTC. Protein: CASSAGQGQETQYF.

The chain carries TRBV28 and TRBJ1-1; maybe TRBD1 (6 bases). Trimming removed 8 bases from V and 1 base from J, with 23 bases in between. Germline V gives CDR1 MDHEN, CDR2 SYDVKM. This CDR3 comprises 17 residues. The CDR3 DNA follows: TGTGCCAGCCCCAGGGGTGGGATCTCCTCGCCGAACACTGAAGCTTTCTTT. Protein sequence: CASPRGGISSPNTEAFF.

The chain links TRBV7-8 to TRBJ1-5; tentatively, D is TRBD1 (5 bases). The CDR3 is made up of 14 amino acids. Germline V lookup: CDR1 SGHVS, CDR2 FQNEAQ. V was trimmed by 3 bases and J by 6 bases, leaving 12 bases between them. The CDR3 sequence is CASSFRQQGQPQHF. CDR3 coding DNA: TGTGCCAGCAGCTTCCGACAGCAGGGTCAGCCCCAGCATTTT.

The chain joins TRBV7-2 to TRBJ1-5, with 9 bases matching TRBD1. Germline V lookup: CDR1 SGHTA, CDR2 FQGNSA. J gave up 2 bases and V 5 bases, and 16 bases lay outside the gene matches. This CDR3 is built from 19 residues. The CDR3 DNA sequence: TGTGCCAGCAGCCCGTGGACAGGGGCCTCGGGTGGTCGCAATCAGCCCCAGCATTTT. This translates into CASSPWTGASGGRNQPQHF.

In this sample, this clone turned up a few times. The rearrangement joins TRBV6-1 to TRBJ2-2; 13 positions agree with TRBD2. The CDR3 runs to 16 residues. V lost 2 bases, J lost 6 bases, and 3 bases stayed unmatched. Germline CDR1 and CDR2: MNHNS and SASEGT. CDR3 sequence: CASSESGTSGAGELFF. The CDR3 nucleotides are TGTGCCAGCAGTGAATCGGGGACTAGCGGGGCCGGGGAGCTGTTTTTT.

V is TRBV5-1 and J is TRBJ2-7; TRBD2 is a possible D gene (6 bases). The CDR3 sequence is 15 residues long. The V end was cut by 1 base, the J end by 7 bases, with 18 bases between. Germline CDR1 and CDR2: SGHRS and YFSETQ. CDR3 sequence reads: CASSLSSQGGGEQYF. The CDR3 DNA reads as TGCGCCAGCAGCTTGTCGTCCCAGGGTGGAGGGGAGCAGTACTTC.

The rearrangement joins TRBV30 to TRBJ1-5; D gene ambiguous. Trimming took 0 bases from V and 8 from J, leaving 14 bases between them. CDR3 length: 14 amino acids. Germline CDR1 and CDR2: GTSNPN and SVGIG (reference sequence). CDR3 residues: CAWSVNGPIKPQHF. As DNA, the CDR3 is TGTGCCTGGAGTGTAAATGGCCCAATCAAGCCCCAGCATTTT.

This rearrangement joins TRBV2 to TRBJ2-2, with D perhaps assigned TRBD1 or TRBD2 (5 bases each). Trimming removed 8 bases from V and 4 bases from J, with 8 bases in between. Germline V gene sequence: CDR1 SNHLY, CDR2 FYNNEI. The CDR3 totals 12 residues. In DNA form, the CDR3 reads TGTGCCAGCTCGGGGACCACCGGGGAGCTGTTTTTT. The encoded protein is CASSGTTGELFF.

The chain carries TRBV7-2 and TRBJ1-1, with TRBD1 matching 8 bases. The V gene's germline CDR1 is SGHTA and CDR2 FQGNSA. J lost 1 base, V lost 1 base, and 5 bases had no gene match. This CDR3 has 16 residues. The CDR3 region is CASSLGRGQANTEAFF. As DNA, the CDR3 is TGTGCCAGCAGCTTAGGGAGGGGACAGGCGAACACTGAAGCTTTCTTT. Full variable domain (rest looked up from reference TRBV7-2 and TRBJ1-1): GAGVSQSPSNKVTEKGKDVELRCDPISGHTALYWYRQSLGQGLEFLIYFQGNSAPDKSGLPSDRFSAERTGGSVSTLTIQRTQQEDSAVYLCASSLGRGQANTEAFFGQGTRLTVV.

V and J are TRBV5-1 and TRBJ1-3; D unresolved. CDR3 size: 17 residues. V lost 6 bases to trimming and J lost 1 base, with 20 bases between them. Germline V gives CDR1 SGHRS, CDR2 YFSETQ. This CDR3 reads CASTPSSGYPSGNTIYF. In DNA form, the CDR3 reads TGCGCCAGCACCCCCTCATCCGGGTACCCATCTGGAAACACCATATATTTT.

The gene calls are TRBV27 and TRBJ1-1; D is unclear. Trimming removed 9 bases at V and 6 bases at J, with 11 bases between. This CDR3 comprises 11 residues. The germline V gene has CDR1 MNHEY and CDR2 SMNVEV (reference sequence). CDR3 coding DNA: TGTGCCAGTCATCTCTCCCCTGAAGCTTTCTTT. Amino acid sequence: CASHLSPEAFF.

V gene TRBV4-3 combines with J gene TRBJ2-7; D is unresolved. This CDR3 is 15 amino acids long. Germline assignment: CDR1 LGHNA and CDR2 YSLEER. V lost 1 base and J 2 bases, leaving 12 bases between the germline ends. The CDR3 protein is CASSQVTSAAYEQYF. The CDR3 region has the DNA TGCGCCAGCAGCCAAGTAACTTCGGCGGCCTACGAGCAGTACTTC.

V and J are TRBV9 and TRBJ2-1; D perhaps matches TRBD2 (5 bases). The CDR3 is 13 residues long. V lost 4 bases and J 9 bases, leaving 14 bases between the germline ends. The germline CDR1 and CDR2 sequences are SGDLS and YYNGEE. This CDR3 reads CASSPPGWAEQFF. For the CDR3, the DNA is TGTGCCAGCAGCCCCCCGGGGTGGGCTGAGCAGTTCTTC.

The chain links TRBV19 to TRBJ1-6, with 9 bases fitting TRBD1. CDR3 size: 14 residues. The germline gives CDR1 LNHDA, CDR2 SQIVND (reference sequence). Unmatched junction bases numbered 0, after V lost 3 bases and J lost 6 bases. CDR3 region: CASSMGQGNSPLHF. In nucleotides, the CDR3 is TGTGCCAGTAGTATGGGACAGGGTAATTCACCCCTCCACTTT.

The rearrangement joins TRBV5-1 to TRBJ2-7, with D possibly called TRBD1 or TRBD2 (7 bases each). Trimming left V 4 bases short and J 4 bases short, with 18 bases between. There are 15 residues in the CDR3. Per the germline V gene, CDR1 is SGHRS and CDR2 is YFSETQ. The CDR3 protein is CASSLNRGGVYEQYF. In DNA form, the CDR3 reads TGCGCCAGCAGCCTAAACAGGGGAGGGGTGTACGAGCAGTACTTC. Together with reference TRBV5-1 and TRBJ2-7, the CDR3 gives the full variable domain: KAGVTQTPRYLIKTRGQQVTLSCSPISGHRSVSWYQQTPGQGLQFLFEYFSETQRNKGNFPGRFSGRQFSNSRSEMNVSTLELGDSALYLCASSLNRGGVYEQYFGPGTRLTVT.

V gene TRBV5-6 combines with J gene TRBJ2-3; TRBD1 aligns across 7 bases. The germline V gene encodes CDR1 SGHDT and CDR2 YYEEEE. With 4 bases clipped from V and 8 bases from J, the junction kept 13 bases outside the gene matches. This CDR3 is built from 15 residues. The CDR3 spells CASSPDRLGTSTQYF. CDR3 sequence (DNA): TGTGCCAGCAGCCCGGACAGGCTAGGCACAAGTACGCAGTATTTT.

The chain employs TRBV9 and TRBJ2-3, with 7 bases identical to TRBD1. Germline V gives CDR1 SGDLS, CDR2 YYNGEE. The V segment lost 2 bases and the J segment 2 bases; nucleotides outside the gene matches: 8. The CDR3 runs 16 residues. The CDR3 loop reads CASSVGPTGDTDTQYF. The CDR3 nucleotides read TGTGCCAGCAGCGTGGGGCCTACAGGGGACACAGATACGCAGTATTTT.

The chain employs TRBV28 and TRBJ2-1; 8 nucleotides line up with TRBD1. The CDR3 loop spans 14 amino acids. V was clipped by 3 bases and J by 8 bases; unmatched bases: 6. Looked up from germline, CDR1 is MDHEN and CDR2 is SYDVKM. The CDR3 loop reads CASSFTGGKDEQFF. The CDR3 bases are TGTGCCAGCAGTTTTACAGGGGGTAAGGATGAGCAGTTCTTC.

The chain couples TRBV19 to TRBJ2-3; D ambiguous. The CDR3 is 17 residues long. V was shortened by 3 bases and J by 6 bases, with 22 bases between the two germline ends. Per the germline V gene, CDR1 is LNHDA and CDR2 is SQIVND (reference sequence). CDR3 DNA: TGTGCCAGTAGTATTGGGGTGATGGCGGCGTACCGGGATACGCAGTATTTT. It specifies CASSIGVMAAYRDTQYF.

The chain has TRBV19 and TRBJ2-4, with 10 nucleotides matching TRBD1. Unmatched junction bases numbered 11, after V lost 7 bases and J lost 8 bases. The CDR3 contains 15 residues. Germline V lookup: CDR1 LNHDA, CDR2 SQIVND (reference sequence). The CDR3 sequence: CASTSFRDRGYIQYF. In DNA form, the CDR3 reads TGTGCCAGTACCTCATTTAGGGACAGGGGTTACATTCAGTACTTC.